A selection of T cell receptor beta chains follows, all from one sample in a study of T cells in localized non-small cell lung cancer. Assay used: immunoSEQ multiplex PCR; TCRdb lists only in-frame clones, some missing. Among 35,000 to 40,000 clones listed, 80% to 90% were seen once. The source was peripheral blood, collected before any cancer treatment. These receptors were collected from a woman between 40 and 69 years old with stage I lung adenocarcinoma. CDR3s include the opening cysteine and the closing phenylalanine or tryptophan. A D gene is named only where the DNA matches it firmly. The size entry is marked missing in some rows and otherwise reads once, few, many or a size class.

v_call,j_call,clone_size,d_call,cdr3_nt,cdr3_aa
TRBV27,TRBJ2-1,.,TRBD2,TGTGCCAGCAGTTTATCCGGGACTAGCATATACAATGAGCAGTTCTTC,CASSLSGTSIYNEQFF
TRBV28,TRBJ2-7,.,TRBD2,TGTGCCAGCAGTTCCCTGACTAGCGGGAGTTCGGACGAGCAGTACTTC,CASSSLTSGSSDEQYF
TRBV6-1,TRBJ2-2,.,TRBD1,TGTGCCAGCAGTGAAGCCCATTCCGGGACAGCTCACGCCGGGGAGCTGTTTTTT,CASSEAHSGTAHAGELFF
TRBV6-4,TRBJ2-2,.,.,TGTGCCAGCAGTGATGATCGTGGACTACCTTACCCATTGGACGGGGAGCTGTTTTTT,CASSDDRGLPYPLDGELFF
TRBV18,TRBJ1-5,.,TRBD1,TGTGCCAGCTCACCAAGCGCGCTTACCGGGACAGGAAGCAATCAGCCCCAGCATTTT,CASSPSALTGTGSNQPQHF
TRBV10-3,TRBJ2-6,.,.,TGTGCCATCAATACGGACAGCTCTGGGGCCAACGTCCTGACTTTC,CAINTDSSGANVLTF
TRBV7-9,TRBJ2-1,.,TRBD1,TGTGCCAGCAGCTTTTCCAGACAGGGGGACAATGAGCAGTTCTTC,CASSFSRQGDNEQFF
TRBV14,TRBJ2-3,.,.,TGTGCCAGCAGCCCACGGACAGACCGAGGGGATACGCAGTATTTT,CASSPRTDRGDTQYF
TRBV28,TRBJ2-7,.,TRBD2,TGTGCCAGCAGCTCTAGCGGGAGTAAAGGGGACGAGCAGTACTTC,CASSSSGSKGDEQYF
TRBV7-2,TRBJ2-5,.,TRBD1,TGTGCCAGCAGCTTAGGCAGGGGGTGGGAGACCCAGTACTTC,CASSLGRGWETQYF
TRBV23-1,TRBJ2-5,.,TRBD1,TGCGCCAGCAGTGACAAAACCCCCGGCCTCCCCGGGACAGACAAAGAGACCCAGTACTTC,CASSDKTPGLPGTDKETQYF
TRBV2,TRBJ2-2,.,.,TGTGCCAGCAGGGGGACCTCGAACACCGGGGAGCTGTTTTTT,CASRGTSNTGELFF
TRBV5-1,TRBJ2-6,.,.,TGCGCCAGCAGCTTGGATAGGCAGGACCGCTCTGGGGCCAACGTCCTGACTTTC,CASSLDRQDRSGANVLTF
TRBV9,TRBJ1-1,few,.,TGTGCCAGCAGCGTAGCGGCGACAATGAACACTGAAGCTTTCTTT,CASSVAATMNTEAFF
TRBV7-9,TRBJ2-5,.,.,TGTGCCAGCAATTGGGGCCAAGAGACCCAGTACTTC,CASNWGQETQYF
TRBV19,TRBJ1-1,.,TRBD1,TGTGCCAGTAGTAAACGTCAGGGGGCCACCACTGAAGCTTTCTTT,CASSKRQGATTEAFF
TRBV13,TRBJ1-2,.,.,TGTGCCAGCAGCATAGGGGGTGCAAACTATGGCTACACCTTC,CASSIGGANYGYTF
TRBV4-1,TRBJ2-1,once,TRBD2,TGCGCCAGCAGCCCCTCGGGCGGGAGGGCCTCCTACAATGAGCAGTTCTTC,CASSPSGGRASYNEQFF
TRBV7-9,TRBJ2-7,.,TRBD1,TGTGCCAGCAGCCGTGGGACAGGGGGCTCTCAGGAGCAGTACTTC,CASSRGTGGSQEQYF
TRBV18,TRBJ2-3,.,.,TGTGCCAGCTCTCCCATGGATGGCGATACGCAGTATTTT,CASSPMDGDTQYF
TRBV7-2,TRBJ2-1,.,.,TGTGCCAGCAGCTTTAATTTCCTCAGCTCCTACAATGAGCAGTTCTTC,CASSFNFLSSYNEQFF
TRBV18,TRBJ2-7,.,TRBD1,TGTGCCAGCTCACCAGGCCTAGCAGGGGGTTCCGAGCAGTACTTC,CASSPGLAGGSEQYF
TRBV5-4,TRBJ2-2,once,.,TGTGCCAGCAGCTTGACCGCGAACACCGGGGAGCTGTTTTTT,CASSLTANTGELFF
TRBV2,TRBJ1-1,.,.,TGTGCCAGCAGTGCGGACGGACCAAACACTGAAGCTTTCTTT,CASSADGPNTEAFF
TRBV6-5,TRBJ1-5,.,.,TGTGCCAGCAGCATAATCCGGGGCAATCAGCCCCAGCATTTT,CASSIIRGNQPQHF
TRBV18,TRBJ2-2,.,.,TGTGCCAGCTCTCAGGACACCGGGGAGCTGTTTTTT,CASSQDTGELFF